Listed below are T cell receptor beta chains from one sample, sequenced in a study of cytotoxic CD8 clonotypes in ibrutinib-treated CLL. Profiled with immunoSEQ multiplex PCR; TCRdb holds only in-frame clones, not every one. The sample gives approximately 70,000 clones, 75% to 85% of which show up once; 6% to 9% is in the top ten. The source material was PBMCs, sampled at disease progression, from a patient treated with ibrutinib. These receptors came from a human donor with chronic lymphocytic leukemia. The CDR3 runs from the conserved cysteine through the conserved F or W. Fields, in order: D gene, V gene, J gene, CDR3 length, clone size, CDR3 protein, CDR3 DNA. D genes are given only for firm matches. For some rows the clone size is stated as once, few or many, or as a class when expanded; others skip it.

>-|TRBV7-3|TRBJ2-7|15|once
CASSPTPGGAYEQYF
TGTGCCAGCAGCCCTACACCCGGGGGCGCCTACGAGCAGTACTTC
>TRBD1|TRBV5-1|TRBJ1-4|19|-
CASSSAGTGFSWKYEKLFF
TGCGCCAGCAGCTCCGCCGGGACAGGGTTCAGTTGGAAGTATGAAAAACTGTTTTTT
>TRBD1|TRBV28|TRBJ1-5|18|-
CASSLSGWGGGGNQPQHF
TGTGCCAGCAGTTTATCGGGCTGGGGAGGGGGCGGCAATCAGCCCCAGCATTTT
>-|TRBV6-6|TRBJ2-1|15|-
CASRAATYSYNEQFF
TGTGCCAGCAGAGCAGCGACATACTCCTACAATGAGCAGTTCTTC
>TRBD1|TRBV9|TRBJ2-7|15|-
CASSVELDRGYEQYF
TGTGCCAGCAGCGTAGAGCTGGACAGGGGGTACGAGCAGTACTTC
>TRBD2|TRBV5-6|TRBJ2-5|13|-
CASSFAGEETQYF
TGTGCCAGCAGCTTCGCGGGGGAAGAGACCCAGTACTTC
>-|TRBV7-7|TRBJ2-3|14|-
CASSLGLGADTQYF
TGTGCCAGCAGCTTAGGATTGGGGGCAGATACGCAGTATTTT
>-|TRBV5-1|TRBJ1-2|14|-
CASSLEGQSYGYTF
TGCGCCAGCAGCTTGGAAGGACAGTCCTATGGCTACACCTTC
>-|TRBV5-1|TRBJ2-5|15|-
CASSLQDPVRETQYF
TGCGCCAGCAGCTTGCAGGATCCGGTAAGAGAGACCCAGTACTTC
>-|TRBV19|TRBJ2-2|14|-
CASSKQWNTGELFF
TGTGCCAGTAGTAAACAATGGAACACCGGGGAGCTGTTTTTT
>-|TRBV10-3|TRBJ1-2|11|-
CAISAAGGYTF
TGTGCCATCAGTGCAGCAGGAGGCTACACCTTC
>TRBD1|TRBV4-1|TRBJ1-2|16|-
CASSPAPRTGDYGYTF
TGCGCCAGCAGCCCAGCCCCCCGGACAGGGGACTATGGCTACACCTTC
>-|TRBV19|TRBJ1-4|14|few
CASRRRTAGEKLFF
TGTGCCAGTAGGCGACGGACCGCCGGGGAAAAACTGTTTTTT
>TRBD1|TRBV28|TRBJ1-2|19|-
CASRAEYIAIRQGTGGYTF
TGTGCCAGCAGGGCGGAGTACATTGCTATCAGACAGGGAACCGGTGGCTACACCTTC
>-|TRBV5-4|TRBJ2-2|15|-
CASSLGTVRTGELFF
TGTGCCAGCAGCCTCGGGACCGTAAGGACCGGGGAGCTGTTTTTT
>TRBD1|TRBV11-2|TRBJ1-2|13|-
CASSLQGVRGYTF
TGTGCCAGCAGCTTACAGGGGGTGAGAGGCTACACCTTC
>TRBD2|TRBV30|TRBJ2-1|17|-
CAWSPRTSGMSSNEQFF
TGTGCCTGGAGTCCACGGACTAGCGGGATGAGTTCGAATGAGCAGTTCTTC